These 31 T cell receptor beta chains were all obtained from the same sample, sequenced in a study of molecular identifiers for immune sequencing clone quantification. In TCRdb, the PCR reads were re-called with MiXCR into one record per CDR3 protein. The table has about 510,000 distinct CDR3 sequences, about a quarter seen once; the top ten hold over 0.6%. Sequencing input: naive CD8+ T cells from blood, with Jurkat cell RNA spiked in. Subset given: FACS-sorted CD8+CD4-CCR7+CD45RA+ naive T cells. Receptors originate from a human donor in good health. Some libraries in this study had Jurkat cell RNA spiked in.

J is TRBJ2-7 and V is TRBV24-1; D is undetermined. The V and J ends lost 4 bases and 5 bases respectively, with 17 bases between them. The CDR3 loop spans 15 amino acids. Looked up from germline, CDR1 is KGHDR and CDR2 is SFDVKD. This chain's CDR3 is CATSDRHTPFNEQYF. In DNA, the CDR3 is TGTGCCACCAGTGACCGTCATACCCCCTTCAACGAGCAGTACTTC.

Concerning this clonotype itself: Since a much larger clone is just one base distant, this may be a read error. This rearrangement joins TRBV4-3 to TRBJ2-5; 8 nucleotides agree with TRBD2. CDR3 length equals 17 residues. Germline V gene data show CDR1 as LGHNA and CDR2 as YSLEER. The J segment lost 4 bases and the V segment lost 0 bases, leaving 10 bases of the junction unmatched. This CDR3 reads CASSQEGAGGRIETQYF. CDR3 nucleotide sequence: TGCGCCAGCAGCCAAGAAGGAGCTGGCGGGAGGATAGAGACCCAGTACTTC.

The rearrangement links TRBV20-1 to TRBJ2-7, with TRBD1 matching over 9 bases. The germline CDR1 and CDR2 sequences are DFQATT and SNEGSKA (reference sequence). The CDR3 extends over 14 amino acids. J was trimmed by 0 bases and V by 3 bases; bases with no gene match: 3. As DNA, the CDR3 is TGCAGTGCTAGGCTGGACAGGGGCTCCTACGAGCAGTACTTC. Its translation: CSARLDRGSYEQYF.

This clonotype appeared many times. The rearrangement joins TRBV6-5 to TRBJ2-7; a possible D gene is TRBD1 (5 bases). Germline CDR1 is MNHEY and CDR2 is SVGAGI. Trimming left V 5 bases short and J 7 bases short, with 12 bases between. CDR3 length: 12 amino acids. CDR3 coding DNA: TGTGCCAGCAGTAACCAGGGCTTTGAGCAGTACTTC. Translating gives CASSNQGFEQYF.

This clonotype was picked up many times. The chain employs TRBV2 and TRBJ1-1, with no clear D. The CDR3 has 12 amino acids. Germline-derived CDR1 and CDR2 are SNHLY and FYNNEI. Trimming took 7 bases from V and 1 from J, leaving 7 bases between them. Here the CDR3 reads CASTAANTEAFF. CDR3 nucleotide sequence: TGTGCCAGCACCGCAGCGAACACTGAAGCTTTCTTT.

This clonotype has only a few counts. The chain uses TRBV4-3 and TRBJ2-7; D might be TRBD1 (5 bases). CDR1 and CDR2 (germline): LGHNA, YSLEER. The CDR3 runs 17 residues. The V end was cut by 0 bases, the J end by 2 bases, with 17 bases between. CDR3 bases: TGCGCCAGCAGCCAAGATGCCAGTTACAGGATAACCTACGAGCAGTACTTC. Protein sequence: CASSQDASYRITYEQYF.

This rearrangement joins TRBV6-2 or TRBV6-3 to TRBJ1-1; D uncertain. The CDR3 is 13 residues long. Germline V gene lookup returns CDR1 MNHEY and CDR2 SVGEGT. V was shortened by 2 bases and J by 2 bases, with 6 bases between the two germline ends. In DNA form, the CDR3 reads TGTGCCAGCAGTTACCGACGAAACACTGAAGCTTTCTTT. Translated: CASSYRRNTEAFF.

The chain carries TRBV20-1 and TRBJ1-6; the D gene is possibly TRBD1 (6 bases). Trimming pared 4 bases from V and 8 bases from J, leaving 21 bases between. CDR1 is DFQATT and CDR2 is SNEGSKA in the germline V gene (reference sequence). The CDR3 loop spans 16 amino acids. The CDR3 DNA reads TGCAGTGCTACGCAGGTGGAACAGGGTTTTGATTCACCCCTCCACTTT. It translates to CSATQVEQGFDSPLHF.

This clonotype has ten or more counts. The chain employs TRBV6-4 and TRBJ2-3; TRBD2 agrees at 9 bases. CDR3 length: 16 amino acids. The V segment lost 4 bases and the J segment 4 bases; nucleotides outside the gene matches: 9. Germline lookup yields CDR1 MRHNA and CDR2 SNTAGT. The CDR3 DNA reads TGTGCCAGCAGTGCAGGCCTTAGCGGGAGCCCAGATACGCAGTATTTT. Its protein is CASSAGLSGSPDTQYF.

Remarks on this clonotype: A read error is likely, as this CDR3 ends without the conserved phenylalanine or tryptophan. This chain connects TRBV19 to TRBJ1-5; D might be TRBD1 (6 bases). The CDR3 totals 15 residues. Per the germline V gene, CDR1 is LNHDA and CDR2 is SQIVND (reference sequence). With 6 bases removed from V and 4 bases from J, the gap between germline ends came to 16 bases. The CDR3 loop is CASSSGTRSNQPQHS. CDR3 DNA: TGTGCCAGTAGCTCAGGGACACGGAGTAATCAGCCCCAGCATTCT.

This clonotype was counted ten times or more. The V gene is TRBV12-5, the J gene TRBJ1-2; D remains ambiguous. The V gene lost 5 bases and the J gene lost 7 bases, with 11 bases spanning the gap. CDR1 and CDR2 (germline): LGHNT, FRNRAP. The CDR3 consists of 12 residues. CDR3 sequence (DNA): TGTGCTAGTGGTCCAGAGCTGCTTGGCTACACCTTC. Protein: CASGPELLGYTF.

This chain joins TRBV9 and TRBJ1-3; D not resolved. Germline-derived CDR1 and CDR2 are SGDLS and YYNGEE. Trimming cost V 0 bases and J 8 bases, with 6 bases left between them. CDR3 length: 12 amino acids. The CDR3 coding sequence is TGTGCCAGCAGCGTAGAGAGAGACACCATATATTTT. Protein sequence: CASSVERDTIYF.

V usage is TRBV20-1 and J usage is TRBJ2-3; D might be TRBD1 or TRBD2, each matching 5 bases. The CDR3 sequence is 15 residues long. Germline loops: CDR1 DFQATT, CDR2 SNEGSKA (reference sequence). V dropped 5 bases and J dropped 1 base, with 16 bases sitting between them. CDR3 nucleotides: TGCAGTGCTCCCGGGGCGGGCGAAGGCACAGATACGCAGTATTTT. Protein product: CSAPGAGEGTDTQYF.

V usage is TRBV25-1 and J usage is TRBJ2-1, with 7 nucleotides matching TRBD2. The CDR3 runs to 16 residues. J lost 8 bases, V lost 4 bases, and 14 bases had no gene match. Germline CDR1 and CDR2: MGHDK and SYGVNS. CDR3 coding DNA: TGTGCCAGCAGTGGACTGAAGGGAGGGCTGGCGTATGAGCAGTTCTTC. Its protein product is CASSGLKGGLAYEQFF.

This clonotype occurred many times. The V gene is TRBV9, the J gene TRBJ2-2; 11 positions match TRBD2. Germline V gene lookup returns CDR1 SGDLS and CDR2 YYNGEE. V trimming: 4 bases; J trimming: 0 bases; junction bases outside the gene matches: 5. This CDR3 contains 17 residues. CDR3 loop: CASSPTSGGPNTGELFF. The DNA of the CDR3 is TGTGCCAGCAGCCCAACTAGCGGGGGTCCGAACACCGGGGAGCTGTTTTTT.

DNA for the CDR3: TGTGCCAGCAGCTCTTCCGGGATTGGGGTCTGGTATGAGCAGTTCTTC. Protein product: CASSSSGIGVWYEQFF. This chain connects TRBV7-9 to TRBJ2-1; TRBD2 is a possible D gene (5 bases). The CDR3 is 16 amino acids. V dropped 4 bases and J dropped 8 bases, with 21 bases sitting between them. In germline, CDR1 is SEHNR, CDR2 FQNEAQ (reference sequence).

CDR3 DNA sequence: TGCAGTGCTAGAGGGGGACTAGCGGGAGGGGAGACCCAGTACTTC. This sequence encodes CSARGGLAGGETQYF. The chain recombines TRBV20-1 with TRBJ2-5, with 16 bases matching TRBD2. The CDR3 loop spans 15 amino acids. The V gene's germline CDR1 is DFQATT and CDR2 SNEGSKA (reference sequence). V shed 1 base and J 5 bases; nucleotides not matched to a gene: 1.

This clonotype turned up a few times. The J gene is TRBJ2-5, the V gene TRBV7-2; D gene unclear. This CDR3 is 16 amino acids long. Per germline, CDR1 SGHTA and CDR2 FQGNSA. Trimming removed 0 bases at V and 1 base at J, with 12 bases between. The CDR3 bases are TGTGCCAGCAGCTTAGCTGGTCTTAGGGCCCAAGAGACCCAGTACTTC. This codes for CASSLAGLRAQETQYF.

The rearrangement joins TRBV7-9 to TRBJ1-1; D possibly corresponds to TRBD1 (5 bases). The CDR3 covers 11 residues. The V gene lost 8 bases and the J gene lost 7 bases, with 11 bases spanning the gap. Germline CDR1 reads SEHNR; CDR2 reads FQNEAQ (reference sequence). CDR3 loop: CASGGLGEAFF. DNA of the CDR3: TGTGCCAGCGGGGGTTTGGGTGAAGCTTTCTTT.

This clonotype has a handful of counts. The V gene is TRBV6-5, the J gene TRBJ1-1, with a tentative D call TRBD1 (5 bases). Germline-derived CDR1 and CDR2 are MNHEY and SVGAGI. The germline V and J ends were trimmed by 4 bases and 2 bases, with 14 bases remaining between them. The CDR3 is 15 amino acids. CDR3 sequence (DNA): TGTGCCAGCAGTTTAGACAGACCAGAAAACACTGAAGCTTTCTTT. Its translation: CASSLDRPENTEAFF.

As to this clonotype: A junction boundary mismatches the germline segment, possibly from a read error. V usage is TRBV12-3 or TRBV12-4 and J usage is TRBJ2-6, with D perhaps matching TRBD2 (6 bases). This CDR3 contains 16 residues. The CDR3 sequence is CASSFYGDSGTNVLTF. CDR3 sequence (DNA): TGTGCCAGCAGTTTTTACGGGGACTCTGGGACCAACGTCCTGACTTTC.

A remark on this clonotype: With a much larger clone just one base away, this may be a read error. The chain is built from TRBV24-1 and TRBJ2-2; TRBD1 agrees at 7 bases. From germline, CDR1 is KGHDR and CDR2 SFDVKD. V was pared by 4 bases and J by 5 bases, with 12 bases of the junction left unmatched. The CDR3 loop spans 17 amino acids. This chain's CDR3 is CATSDPDSTGKTGELFF. The CDR3 nucleotides read TGTGCCACCAGTGACCCGGATTCGACAGGGAAAACCGGGGAGCTGTTTTTT.

This clonotype was seen a few times. The J gene is TRBJ1-1, the V gene TRBV12-3 or TRBV12-4; D remains unclear. The V end lost 5 bases, the J end lost 4 bases, and 14 bases lay between the germline ends. This CDR3 is 14 amino acids long. CDR3 in amino acids: CASSARARSTEAFF. The CDR3 DNA reads TGTGCCAGCAGTGCAAGGGCCCGTAGCACTGAAGCTTTCTTT.

V gene TRBV4-3 combines with J gene TRBJ1-2, with no clear D. The CDR3 length is 18 residues. Trimming shortened V by 0 bases and J by 2 bases, and 19 bases separated the two germline ends. CDR1 LGHNA and CDR2 YSLEER come from the germline V gene. The DNA for the CDR3 is TGCGCCAGCAGCCAAGATCGCCCCCGGCTCTTCGTGAACTATGGCTACACCTTC. Translated: CASSQDRPRLFVNYGYTF.

This clonotype was observed many times. The genes are TRBV4-3 and TRBJ1-5; 7 nucleotides line up with TRBD1. CDR1 and CDR2 from the germline V gene are LGHNA and YSLEER. V dropped 1 base and J dropped 2; count of bases not matched to a gene: 5. This CDR3 is 16 amino acids long. The chain's CDR3 is CASSQGYRGGNQPQHF. The CDR3 coding sequence is TGCGCCAGCAGCCAAGGATACAGGGGCGGCAATCAGCCCCAGCATTTT.

Remarks on this clonotype: A clone one base away is much larger, so this may be a read error. The chain links TRBV4-1 to TRBJ2-7, with TRBD2 matching 9 bases. The germline gives CDR1 MGHRA, CDR2 YSYEKL. CDR3 length equals 15 residues. The CDR3 loop reads CARSQERSGGYEQYF. The CDR3 DNA follows: TGCGCCCGCAGCCAAGAACGCAGCGGGGGGTACGAGCAGTACTTC.

This clonotype was detected only a few times. The V and J genes are TRBV12-3 or TRBV12-4 and TRBJ2-5; 9 nucleotides align to TRBD1. V lost 6 bases and J lost 5; bases outside the gene matches: 13. CDR3 length equals 16 residues. The CDR3, as DNA: TGTGCCAGCAGGGATGGGACAGGGCTGCTCGGGGAGACCCAGTACTTC. Translation: CASRDGTGLLGETQYF.

This clonotype was counted at least ten times. This rearrangement joins TRBV29-1 to TRBJ1-4; 7 bases are shared with TRBD1. There are 14 residues in the CDR3. V trimming: 2 bases; J trimming: 8 bases; junction bases outside the gene matches: 8. Germline assignment: CDR1 SQVTM and CDR2 ANQGSEA. The CDR3 region is CSVESRDSEEKLFF. The CDR3 DNA reads TGCAGCGTTGAATCTCGGGACAGTGAAGAAAAACTGTTTTTT.

This clonotype was counted once. This may be a read error, as it is one base from a much larger clone. The conserved final phenylalanine or tryptophan is absent from the CDR3, which likely points to a read error. The limits of the CDR3 on the DNA are not certain, so only TCRdb's listed CDR3 is given. The V and J genes are TRBV7-9 and TRBJ1-1; the table's D gene call, TRBD1, was not cross checked with the DNA. CDR1 and CDR2 from the germline V gene are SEHNR and FQNEAQ (reference sequence). A total of 12 residues make up the CDR3, ends included. CDR3: CASSLGTGETFS.

CDR3 nucleotide sequence: TGTGCCAGCAGACCCGGGACTGATTCACCCCTCCACTTT. This translates into CASRPGTDSPLHF. The chain links TRBV12-3 or TRBV12-4 to TRBJ1-6; D possibly corresponds to TRBD1 (5 bases). Trimming took off 6 bases at V and 8 bases at J, with 11 bases between the two ends. CDR3 size: 13 residues.

This rearrangement joins TRBV28 to TRBJ2-3; 8 nucleotides line up with TRBD1. V gave up 11 bases and J gave up 2 bases; unmatched junction bases: 6. Looked up from germline, CDR1 is MDHEN and CDR2 is SYDVKM. The CDR3 length is 13 residues. CDR3 region: CALQGAPTDTQYF. The DNA of the CDR3 is TGTGCCCTCCAGGGGGCACCCACAGATACGCAGTATTTT.